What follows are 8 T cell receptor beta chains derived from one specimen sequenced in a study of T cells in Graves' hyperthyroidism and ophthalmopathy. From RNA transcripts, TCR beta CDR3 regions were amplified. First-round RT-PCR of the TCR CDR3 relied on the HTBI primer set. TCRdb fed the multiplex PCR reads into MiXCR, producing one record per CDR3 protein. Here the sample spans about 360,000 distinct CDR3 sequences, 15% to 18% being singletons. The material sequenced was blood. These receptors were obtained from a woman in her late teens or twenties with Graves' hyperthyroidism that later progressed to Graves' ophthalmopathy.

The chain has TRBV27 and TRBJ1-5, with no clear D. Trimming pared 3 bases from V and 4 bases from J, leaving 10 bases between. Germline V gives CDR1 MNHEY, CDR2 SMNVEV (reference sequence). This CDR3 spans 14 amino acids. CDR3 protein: CASSFGEANQPQHF. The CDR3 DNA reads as TGTGCCAGCAGTTTTGGTGAGGCAAATCAGCCCCAGCATTTT.

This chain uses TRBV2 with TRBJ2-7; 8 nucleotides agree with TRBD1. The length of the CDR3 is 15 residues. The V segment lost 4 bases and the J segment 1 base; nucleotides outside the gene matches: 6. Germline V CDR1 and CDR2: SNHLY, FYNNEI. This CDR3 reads CASSGGDRGSYEQYF. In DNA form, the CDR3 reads TGTGCCAGCAGTGGGGGAGACAGGGGTTCCTACGAGCAGTACTTC.

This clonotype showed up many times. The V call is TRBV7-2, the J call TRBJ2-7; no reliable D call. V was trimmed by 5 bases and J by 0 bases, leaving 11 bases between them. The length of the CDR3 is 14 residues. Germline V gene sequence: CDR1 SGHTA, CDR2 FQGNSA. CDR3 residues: CASSSVAASYEQYF. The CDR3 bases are TGTGCCAGCAGCAGTGTGGCGGCCTCCTACGAGCAGTACTTC.

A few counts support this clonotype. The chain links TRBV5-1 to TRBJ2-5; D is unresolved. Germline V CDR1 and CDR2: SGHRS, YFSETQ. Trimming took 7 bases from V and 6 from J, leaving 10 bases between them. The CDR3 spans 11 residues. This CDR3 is CASGESQTQYF. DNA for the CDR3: TGCGCCAGCGGTGAGAGTCAGACCCAGTACTTC.

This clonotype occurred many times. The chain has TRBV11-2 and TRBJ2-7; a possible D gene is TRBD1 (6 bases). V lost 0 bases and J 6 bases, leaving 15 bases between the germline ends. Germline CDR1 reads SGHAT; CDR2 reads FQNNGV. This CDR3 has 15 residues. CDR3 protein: CASSLDPSGEAEQYF. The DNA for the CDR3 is TGTGCCAGCAGCTTAGACCCCTCAGGGGAAGCCGAGCAGTACTTC.

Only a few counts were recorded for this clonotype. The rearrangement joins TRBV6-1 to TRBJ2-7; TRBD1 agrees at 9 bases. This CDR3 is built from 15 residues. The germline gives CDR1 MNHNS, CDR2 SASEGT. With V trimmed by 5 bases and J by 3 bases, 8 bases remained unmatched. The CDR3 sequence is CASSSPGTGFYEQYF. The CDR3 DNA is TGTGCCAGCAGTTCCCCAGGGACAGGGTTCTACGAGCAGTACTTC.

This CDR3 is CASSDAYYGYTF. CDR3 in DNA: TGTGCCAGCAGTGACGCCTACTATGGCTACACCTTC. The rearrangement links TRBV6-1 to TRBJ1-2; D gene uncertain. Germline V gene sequence: CDR1 MNHNS, CDR2 SASEGT. Between the trimmed V and J ends, which lost 3 bases and 3 bases, there was a span of 5 bases. The CDR3 is made up of 12 amino acids.

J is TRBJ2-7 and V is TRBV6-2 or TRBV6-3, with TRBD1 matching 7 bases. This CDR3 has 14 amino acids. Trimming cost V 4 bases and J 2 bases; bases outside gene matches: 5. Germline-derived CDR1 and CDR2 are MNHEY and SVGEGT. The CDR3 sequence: CASSWWQGAYEQYF. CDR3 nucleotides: TGTGCCAGCAGTTGGTGGCAGGGGGCCTACGAGCAGTACTTC.